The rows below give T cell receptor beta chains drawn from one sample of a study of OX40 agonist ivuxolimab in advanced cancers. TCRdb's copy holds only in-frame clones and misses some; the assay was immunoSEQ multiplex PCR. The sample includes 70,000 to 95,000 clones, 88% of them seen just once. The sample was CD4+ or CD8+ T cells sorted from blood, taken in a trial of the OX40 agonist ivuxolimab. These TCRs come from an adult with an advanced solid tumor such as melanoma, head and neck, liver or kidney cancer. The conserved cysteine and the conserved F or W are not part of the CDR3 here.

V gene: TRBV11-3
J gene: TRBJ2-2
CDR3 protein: ASSLVGGELF

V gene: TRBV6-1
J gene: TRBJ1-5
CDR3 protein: ASSEVDQPQH

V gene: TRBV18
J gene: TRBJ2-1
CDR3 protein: ASSPPSGRVYNEQF

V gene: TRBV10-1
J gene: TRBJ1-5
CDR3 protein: ASSSTGNQPQH

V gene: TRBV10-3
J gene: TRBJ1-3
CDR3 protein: ATGGSGNTIY

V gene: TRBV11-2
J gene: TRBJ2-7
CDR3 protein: ASSLDRGGPTSEQY

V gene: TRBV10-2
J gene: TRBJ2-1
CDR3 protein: ASSDRDGGYNEQF

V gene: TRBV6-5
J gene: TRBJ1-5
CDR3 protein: ASSYVQSHQPQH

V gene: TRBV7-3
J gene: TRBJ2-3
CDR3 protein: ASSLSANPTDTQY

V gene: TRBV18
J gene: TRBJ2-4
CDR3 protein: ASSPRGQVKNIQY